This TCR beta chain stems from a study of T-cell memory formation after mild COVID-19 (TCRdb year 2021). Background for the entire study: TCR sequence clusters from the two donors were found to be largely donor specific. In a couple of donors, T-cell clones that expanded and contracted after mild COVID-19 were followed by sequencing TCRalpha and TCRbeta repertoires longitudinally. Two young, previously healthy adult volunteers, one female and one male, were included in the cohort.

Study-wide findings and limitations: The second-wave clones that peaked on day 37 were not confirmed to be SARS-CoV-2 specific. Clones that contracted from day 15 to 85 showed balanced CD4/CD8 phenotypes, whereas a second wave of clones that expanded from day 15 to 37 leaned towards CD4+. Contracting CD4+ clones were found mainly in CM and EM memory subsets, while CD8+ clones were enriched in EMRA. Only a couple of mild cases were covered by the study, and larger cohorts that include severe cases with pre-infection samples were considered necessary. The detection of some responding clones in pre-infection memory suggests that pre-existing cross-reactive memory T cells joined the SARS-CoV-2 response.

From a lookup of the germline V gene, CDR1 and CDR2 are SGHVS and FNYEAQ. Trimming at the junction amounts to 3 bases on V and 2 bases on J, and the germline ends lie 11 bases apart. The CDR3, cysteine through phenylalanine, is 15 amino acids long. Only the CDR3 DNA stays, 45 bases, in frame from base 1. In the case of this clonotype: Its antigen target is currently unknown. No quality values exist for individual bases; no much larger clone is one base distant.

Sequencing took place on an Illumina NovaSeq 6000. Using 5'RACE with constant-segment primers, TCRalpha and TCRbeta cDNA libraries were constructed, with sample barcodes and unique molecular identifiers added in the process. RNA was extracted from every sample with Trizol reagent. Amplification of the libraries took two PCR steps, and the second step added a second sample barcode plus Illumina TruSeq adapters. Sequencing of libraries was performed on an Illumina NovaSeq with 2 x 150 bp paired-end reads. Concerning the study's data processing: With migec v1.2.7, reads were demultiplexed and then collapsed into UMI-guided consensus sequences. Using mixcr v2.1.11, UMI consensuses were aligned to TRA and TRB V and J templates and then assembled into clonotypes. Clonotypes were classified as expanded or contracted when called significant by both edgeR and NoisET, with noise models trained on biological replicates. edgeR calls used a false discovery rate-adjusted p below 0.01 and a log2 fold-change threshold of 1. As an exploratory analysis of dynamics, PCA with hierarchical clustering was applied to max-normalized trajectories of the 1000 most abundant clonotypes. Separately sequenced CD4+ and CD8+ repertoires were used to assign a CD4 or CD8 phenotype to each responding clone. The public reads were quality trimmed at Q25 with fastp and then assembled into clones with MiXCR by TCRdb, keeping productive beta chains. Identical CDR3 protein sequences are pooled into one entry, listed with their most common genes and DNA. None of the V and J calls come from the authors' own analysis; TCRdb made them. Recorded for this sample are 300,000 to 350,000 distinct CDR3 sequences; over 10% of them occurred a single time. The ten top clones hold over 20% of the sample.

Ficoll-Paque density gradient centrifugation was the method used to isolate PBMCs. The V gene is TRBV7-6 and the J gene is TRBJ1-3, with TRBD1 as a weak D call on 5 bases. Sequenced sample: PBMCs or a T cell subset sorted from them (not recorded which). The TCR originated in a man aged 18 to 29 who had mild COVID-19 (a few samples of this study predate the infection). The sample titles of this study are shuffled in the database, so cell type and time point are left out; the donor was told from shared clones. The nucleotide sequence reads TGTGCCAGCAGCTTGGGCAGGGATCCTGGAAACACCATATATTTT. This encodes CASSLGRDPGNTIYF.